These 17 T cell receptor beta chains share one sample of origin, sequenced in a study of regulatory T cells in long-lasting Graves disease. The time point was: persistent/refractory GD, antithyroid drugs over 5 years with positive TRAb. The TCR library was made from RNA extracted from PBMCs. The TCR beta library used iRepertoire HTBI primers with Arm-PCR amplification of CDR3. TCRdb re-called the multiplex PCR reads with MiXCR, one entry per CDR3 protein. The sample carries over 250,000 distinct CDR3 sequences, around 21% recorded once. Sample: peripheral blood mononuclear cells (PBMCs), taken when the disease was refractory, from a patient treated with antithyroid drugs. These receptors all come from a female donor with Graves disease.

The table lists this clonotype with a few counts. One end of the junction does not line up with germline, which may come from a read error. V usage is TRBV7-7 and J usage is TRBJ2-2; unclear D gene. Germline V gives CDR1 SSHAT, CDR2 FNYEAQ (reference sequence). The CDR3 is made up of 13 amino acids. CDR3 sequence (DNA): TGTGCTAGCAGCTTAGGGCTAAGCGGGGAGCTGTTTTTT. It encodes CASSLGLSGELFF.

At least ten counts were recorded for this clonotype. The V and J genes are TRBV11-2 and TRBJ2-7; the D gene is possibly TRBD2 (5 bases). V lost 4 bases to trimming and J lost 3 bases, with 19 bases between them. The length of the CDR3 is 16 residues. Per germline, CDR1 SGHAT and CDR2 FQNNGV. CDR3 DNA sequence: TGTGCCAGCAGCTCAGGTGACGCGGGCCTCCACTACGAGCAGTACTTC. It codes for CASSSGDAGLHYEQYF.

This clonotype was seen a few times. CDR3 sequence reads: CASSSPTGGITGELFF. CDR3 DNA: TGTGCCAGCAGCTCCCCGACAGGGGGAATCACCGGGGAGCTGTTTTTT. The J gene is TRBJ2-2, the V gene TRBV7-2; 9 positions agree with TRBD1. The CDR3 is made up of 16 amino acids. After removal of 4 bases from V and 4 bases from J, the junction contained 7 bases not matched to a gene. Germline CDR1 reads SGHTA; CDR2 reads FQGNSA.

J is TRBJ1-5 and V is TRBV6-2 or TRBV6-3, with TRBD1 matching 7 bases. V lost 4 bases, J lost 6 bases, and 6 bases stayed unmatched. The CDR3 is 14 residues long. Germline V gene sequence: CDR1 MNHEY, CDR2 SVGEGT. The DNA for the CDR3 is TGTGCCAGCAGTTCCGGACAGGTCCCTCAGCCCCAGCATTTT. Translation: CASSSGQVPQPQHF.

This clonotype was counted many times. The chain has TRBV6-1 and TRBJ2-7, with D maybe TRBD1 (6 bases). CDR1 is MNHNS, CDR2 SASEGT, per germline. This CDR3 is built from 16 residues. Deletions cut 5 bases from V and 2 bases from J, with 19 bases between. CDR3 DNA sequence: TGTGCCAGCAGTCCCTACAGGGTATTAGTCGCCTACGAGCAGTACTTC. Protein product: CASSPYRVLVAYEQYF.

Many counts were recorded for this clonotype. This chain connects TRBV12-3 or TRBV12-4 to TRBJ1-3; D is undetermined. The CDR3 has 13 residues. Trimming removed 3 bases at V and 4 bases at J, with 7 bases between. The CDR3 nucleotides are TGTGCCAGCAGTTTGGTCCAGGGAAACACCATATATTTT. As protein: CASSLVQGNTIYF.

This clonotype occurred a few times. V is TRBV20-1 and J is TRBJ2-7; 8 nucleotides align to TRBD1. CDR1 DFQATT and CDR2 SNEGSKA come from the germline V gene (reference sequence). V was pared by 3 bases and J by 2 bases, with 6 bases of the junction left unmatched. The CDR3 consists of 14 residues. DNA for the CDR3: TGCAGTGCTAGTCGGACAGGGATGGCCTACGAGCAGTACTTC. Protein: CSASRTGMAYEQYF.

This clonotype was found many times. The chain couples TRBV3-1 to TRBJ1-4, with TRBD1 as a possible D gene (5 bases). Germline-derived CDR1 and CDR2 are LGHDT and YNNKEL (reference sequence). The CDR3 is 15 amino acids. V lost 4 bases, J lost 5 bases, and 14 bases lay in between. CDR3 DNA sequence: TGTGCCAGCAGCCCATCCCGGGACGGCAATGAAAAACTGTTTTTT. It yields the protein CASSPSRDGNEKLFF.

A remark on this clonotype: A read error is possible here, since a much larger clone lies one base away. The J gene is TRBJ2-2, the V gene TRBV2, with 9 positions matching TRBD2. The CDR3 totals 13 residues. With 8 bases clipped from V and 4 bases from J, the junction kept 2 bases outside the gene matches. Germline lookup yields CDR1 SNHLY and CDR2 FYNNEI. The CDR3 nucleotides read TGTGCCAGCCTAGCGGGGAGCACCGGGGAGCTGTTTTTT. Its protein is CASLAGSTGELFF. The variable domain in full, with the rest retrieved from reference TRBV2 and TRBJ2-2, is EPEVTQTPSHQVTQMGQEVILRCVPISNHLYFYWYRQILGQKVEFLVSFYNNEISEKSEIFDDQFSVERPDGSNFTLKIRSTKLEDSAMYFCASLAGSTGELFFGEGSRLTVL.

This clonotype was picked up a small number of times. The V call is TRBV7-2, the J call TRBJ2-3; tentatively, D is TRBD2 (5 bases). Trimming cost V 2 bases and J 2 bases, with 11 bases left between them. The length of the CDR3 is 15 residues. Germline V lookup: CDR1 SGHTA, CDR2 FQGNSA. In DNA form, the CDR3 reads TGTGCCAGCAGCTTATTCGGGGAGACCACAGATACGCAGTATTTT. Residues: CASSLFGETTDTQYF.

This clonotype has more than one count but fewer than ten. This chain joins TRBV13 and TRBJ2-7, with 9 positions matching TRBD2. Germline assignment: CDR1 PRHDT and CDR2 FYEKMQ (reference sequence). The CDR3 extends over 14 amino acids. After removal of 3 bases from V and 6 bases from J, the junction contained 6 bases not matched to a gene. CDR3 coding DNA: TGTGCCAGCAGCTTGGCTAGCGGGACCCGCGAGCAGTACTTC. This encodes CASSLASGTREQYF. The full variable domain, in which reference TRBV13 and TRBJ2-7 provide the parts outside the CDR3, is AAGVIQSPRHLIKEKRETATLKCYPIPRHDTVYWYQQGPGQDPQFLISFYEKMQSDKGSIPDRFSAQQFSDYHSELNMSSLELGDSALYFCASSLASGTREQYFGPGTRLTVT.

This clonotype showed up just a few times. The chain couples TRBV7-2 to TRBJ2-5, with no clear D. Germline V CDR1 and CDR2: SGHTA, FQGNSA. This CDR3 has 17 amino acids. The V and J ends lost 1 base and 5 bases respectively, with 20 bases between them. The CDR3: CASSLEGLGFSSETQYF. CDR3 coding DNA: TGTGCCAGCAGCTTAGAGGGTCTAGGATTCAGTTCGGAGACCCAGTACTTC.

With regard to this clonotype: A much larger clone lies one base from this, so it may be a read error. This chain uses TRBV28 with TRBJ2-5; 9 nucleotides agree with TRBD2. The CDR3 is 16 residues long. The V gene's germline CDR1 is MDHEN and CDR2 SYDVKM. CDR3 protein: CASSLGPSGTQEAQYF. CDR3 bases: TGTGCCAGCAGCTTAGGCCCTAGCGGGACTCAAGAGGCCCAGTACTTC.

This clonotype was observed many times. The chain joins TRBV15 to TRBJ2-7; no firm D call. This CDR3 spans 13 amino acids. Germline V gene lookup returns CDR1 LNHNV and CDR2 YYDKDF (reference sequence). Trimming cost V 0 bases and J 4 bases, with 7 bases left between them. CDR3: CATSRDHGYEQYF. The DNA of the CDR3 is TGTGCCACCAGCAGAGATCATGGGTACGAGCAGTACTTC.

This clonotype was found a few times. The J gene is TRBJ1-6, the V gene TRBV4-3, with a weak D call TRBD1 (5 bases). Trimming left V 2 bases short and J 7 bases short, with 12 bases between. The V gene's germline CDR1 is LGHNA and CDR2 YSLEER. The CDR3 loop spans 15 amino acids. The CDR3 sequence is CASSQFGRGNSPLHF. The DNA for the CDR3 is TGCGCCAGCAGCCAATTTGGGCGGGGGAATTCACCCCTCCACTTT.

The genes are TRBV7-2 and TRBJ2-1, with 7 nucleotides matching TRBD1. Germline lookup yields CDR1 SGHTA and CDR2 FQGNSA. The CDR3 consists of 16 residues. V lost 4 bases to trimming and J lost 3 bases; unmatched junction nucleotides: 9. The CDR3 sequence is CASSYLPGQIYNEQFF. Here the CDR3 DNA reads TGTGCCAGCAGCTACCTACCGGGACAGATCTACAATGAGCAGTTCTTC.

In its sample, this clonotype was seen many times. The chain carries TRBV28 and TRBJ2-7; 10 nucleotides align to TRBD1. Germline CDR1 MDHEN, CDR2 SYDVKM. With 5 bases clipped from V and 5 bases from J, the junction kept 9 bases outside the gene matches. This CDR3 spans 15 amino acids. The CDR3 here is CASSEPGQGQNEQYF. CDR3 DNA: TGTGCCAGCAGTGAACCGGGACAGGGGCAAAACGAGCAGTACTTC.